These T cell receptor beta chains were read from a single sample in a study of T cell responses to AZD1222 COVID-19 vaccine. Data came from immunoSEQ multiplex PCR; TCRdb stores just in-frame clones and leaves some out. Among 100,000 to 150,000 clones listed, roughly 89% were seen once. The material sequenced was peripheral blood, taken 28 days after the second AZD1222 dose. These receptor sequences come from an adult who received the AZD1222 COVID-19 vaccine. Both conserved end residues are part of each CDR3. A D gene is named only where the DNA matches it firmly. Clone size appears in some rows only: once, few, many, or a class for an expanded clone.

CDR3 protein: CASSVGGGSPYEQYF; CDR3 DNA: TGTGCCAGCAGCGTAGGAGGTGGCAGCCCCTACGAGCAGTACTTC; D gene: .; V gene: TRBV9; J gene: TRBJ2-7; clone size: .
CDR3 protein: CASSQGTGDTEAFF; CDR3 DNA: TGCGCCAGCAGCCAAGGCACAGGGGACACTGAAGCTTTCTTT; D gene: TRBD1; V gene: TRBV4-1; J gene: TRBJ1-1; clone size: few
CDR3 protein: CASSHPTEYNSPLHF; CDR3 DNA: TGTGCCAGCAGCCACCCGACAGAGTATAATTCACCCCTCCACTTT; D gene: .; V gene: TRBV4-2; J gene: TRBJ1-6; clone size: .
CDR3 protein: CASSQVLTSGIYNEQFF; CDR3 DNA: TGTGCCAGCAGCCAAGTTCTGACTAGCGGGATCTACAATGAGCAGTTCTTC; D gene: TRBD2; V gene: TRBV3-1/TRBV3-2; J gene: TRBJ2-1; clone size: .
CDR3 protein: CASSKGQGDTEAFF; CDR3 DNA: TGCGCCAGCAGCAAGGGACAGGGGGACACTGAAGCTTTCTTT; D gene: TRBD1; V gene: TRBV5-1; J gene: TRBJ1-1; clone size: .
CDR3 protein: CASSFKVGATYEQYF; CDR3 DNA: TGTGCCAGCAGCTTTAAGGTCGGGGCAACCTACGAGCAGTACTTC; D gene: .; V gene: TRBV5-5; J gene: TRBJ2-7; clone size: .
CDR3 protein: CASSSWPGTGYGYTF; CDR3 DNA: TGCGCCAGCAGCTCCTGGCCCGGGACGGGCTATGGCTACACCTTC; D gene: .; V gene: TRBV5-1; J gene: TRBJ1-2; clone size: .
CDR3 protein: CASSLSGSGYTF; CDR3 DNA: TGTGCCAGCAGCTTATCTGGGAGTGGCTACACCTTC; D gene: .; V gene: TRBV7-9; J gene: TRBJ1-2; clone size: .
CDR3 protein: CASRDRNIATNEKLFF; CDR3 DNA: TGTGCCAGTAGGGACAGGAATATTGCAACTAATGAAAAACTGTTTTTT; D gene: TRBD1; V gene: TRBV19; J gene: TRBJ1-4; clone size: .
CDR3 protein: CASSSFGTEAFF; CDR3 DNA: TGTGCCAGCAGCTCCTTCGGCACTGAAGCTTTCTTT; D gene: .; V gene: TRBV11-3; J gene: TRBJ1-1; clone size: .
CDR3 protein: CAISDGGHNQF; CDR3 DNA: TGTGCCATCAGTGATGGGGGACATAATCAGTTT; D gene: .; V gene: TRBV10-3; J gene: TRBJ1-4; clone size: .
CDR3 protein: CASSLGFNQPQHF; CDR3 DNA: TGTGCCAGCAGCCTAGGGTTCAATCAGCCCCAGCATTTT; D gene: .; V gene: TRBV7-8; J gene: TRBJ1-5; clone size: .
CDR3 protein: CASSYGRNQPQHF; CDR3 DNA: TGTGCCAGCAGTTACGGGAGGAATCAGCCCCAGCATTTT; D gene: .; V gene: TRBV6-6; J gene: TRBJ1-5; clone size: .
CDR3 protein: CASSEVWGSNYGYTF; CDR3 DNA: TGTGCCAGCAGTGAAGTATGGGGATCGAACTATGGCTACACCTTC; D gene: .; V gene: TRBV6-1; J gene: TRBJ1-2; clone size: .
CDR3 protein: CASKEGGTDTQYF; CDR3 DNA: TGTGCCAGCAAGGAAGGGGGCACAGATACGCAGTATTTT; D gene: .; V gene: TRBV28; J gene: TRBJ2-3; clone size: once
CDR3 protein: CASSLDLGNSPLHF; CDR3 DNA: TGTGCCAGCAGCTTAGACCTAGGAAATTCACCCCTCCACTTT; D gene: .; V gene: TRBV7-9; J gene: TRBJ1-6; clone size: .
CDR3 protein: CASSYQGSNQPQHF; CDR3 DNA: TGTGCCAGCAGTTACCAGGGGTCTAATCAGCCCCAGCATTTT; D gene: .; V gene: TRBV6-5; J gene: TRBJ1-5; clone size: .
CDR3 protein: CASSHGLAGRNEQYF; CDR3 DNA: TGCGCCAGCAGCCACGGACTAGCGGGACGCAACGAGCAGTACTTC; D gene: TRBD2; V gene: TRBV4-3; J gene: TRBJ2-7; clone size: once
CDR3 protein: CASILTTGDTQYF; CDR3 DNA: TGTGCCAGCATCCTTACTACCGGAGATACGCAGTATTTT; D gene: .; V gene: TRBV12-3/TRBV12-4; J gene: TRBJ2-3; clone size: .
CDR3 protein: CSAASGPPQYF; CDR3 DNA: TGCAGTGCCGCCTCCGGACCCCCCCAGTATTTT; D gene: .; V gene: TRBV20-1; J gene: TRBJ2-3; clone size: .
CDR3 protein: CATRDRAENTEAFF; CDR3 DNA: TGTGCCACAAGGGACAGGGCGGAGAACACTGAAGCTTTCTTT; D gene: TRBD1; V gene: TRBV10-3; J gene: TRBJ1-1; clone size: .
CDR3 protein: CASSPTGGFVVYEQFF; CDR3 DNA: TGCGCCAGCAGCCCAACCGGTGGGTTTGTGGTATATGAGCAGTTCTTC; D gene: .; V gene: TRBV4-3; J gene: TRBJ2-1; clone size: .
CDR3 protein: CAIQRRGVLSPLHF; CDR3 DNA: TGTGCCATCCAGAGGAGGGGGGTTCTTTCACCCCTCCACTTT; D gene: .; V gene: TRBV2; J gene: TRBJ1-6; clone size: .
CDR3 protein: CASSPLDRRGTQYF; CDR3 DNA: TGTGCCAGCAGTCCCCTGGACCGCCGCGGTACGCAGTATTTT; D gene: .; V gene: TRBV6-6; J gene: TRBJ2-3; clone size: once
CDR3 protein: CSVGGQAPMEQFF; CDR3 DNA: TGCAGCGTTGGCGGACAGGCTCCTATGGAGCAGTTCTTC; D gene: TRBD1; V gene: TRBV29-1; J gene: TRBJ2-1; clone size: .
CDR3 protein: CASSIRTGGGETQYF; CDR3 DNA: TGTGCCAGCAGCATCCGGACAGGGGGCGGGGAGACCCAGTACTTC; D gene: TRBD1; V gene: TRBV7-2; J gene: TRBJ2-5; clone size: .
CDR3 protein: CASSTGGYSPLHF; CDR3 DNA: TGTGCCAGTAGTACAGGGGGTTATTCACCCCTCCACTTT; D gene: TRBD1; V gene: TRBV19; J gene: TRBJ1-6; clone size: once
CDR3 protein: CASSLVRGEKLFF; CDR3 DNA: TGTGCCAGCAGTCTAGTCAGGGGTGAAAAACTGTTTTTT; D gene: .; V gene: TRBV12-3/TRBV12-4; J gene: TRBJ1-4; clone size: .
CDR3 protein: CATSERRRQVPQYF; CDR3 DNA: TGTGCCACCAGCGAAAGGAGAAGGCAGGTCCCCCAGTACTTC; D gene: .; V gene: TRBV24-1; J gene: TRBJ2-7; clone size: .
CDR3 protein: CASSFGLIQRGDTQYF; CDR3 DNA: TGTGCCAGCAGTTTCGGACTAATTCAAAGGGGGGATACGCAGTATTTT; D gene: .; V gene: TRBV27; J gene: TRBJ2-3; clone size: .
CDR3 protein: CASLSDKNTEAFF; CDR3 DNA: TGTGCCAGCTTATCAGACAAGAACACTGAAGCTTTCTTT; D gene: .; V gene: TRBV18; J gene: TRBJ1-1; clone size: .
CDR3 protein: CASSFLSGNEQYF; CDR3 DNA: TGTGCCAGCAGTTTCTTGTCCGGGAACGAGCAGTACTTC; D gene: .; V gene: TRBV28; J gene: TRBJ2-7; clone size: few
CDR3 protein: CASSLGGQGGGNTIYF; CDR3 DNA: TGTGCCAGCAGTTTAGGTGGACAGGGGGGTGGAAACACCATATATTTT; D gene: TRBD1; V gene: TRBV28; J gene: TRBJ1-3; clone size: .
CDR3 protein: CASRVVDTQYF; CDR3 DNA: TGTGCCAGCAGGGTCGTGGATACGCAGTATTTT; D gene: .; V gene: TRBV6-5; J gene: TRBJ2-3; clone size: .
CDR3 protein: CASSQSFHREETQYF; CDR3 DNA: TGTGCCAGCAGTCAATCATTTCACAGGGAAGAGACCCAGTACTTC; D gene: .; V gene: TRBV27; J gene: TRBJ2-5; clone size: .
CDR3 protein: CATSRDPGSYEQYF; CDR3 DNA: TGTGCCACCAGCAGAGATCCAGGCTCCTACGAGCAGTACTTC; D gene: .; V gene: TRBV15; J gene: TRBJ2-7; clone size: .
CDR3 protein: CASSQWTAPQETQYF; CDR3 DNA: TGTGCCAGCAGCCAATGGACGGCGCCCCAAGAGACCCAGTACTTC; D gene: .; V gene: TRBV14; J gene: TRBJ2-5; clone size: once
CDR3 protein: CASTTTGLRRYEQYF; CDR3 DNA: TGTGCCAGCACTACGACAGGGCTGAGGAGGTACGAGCAGTACTTC; D gene: TRBD1; V gene: TRBV6-5; J gene: TRBJ2-7; clone size: .
CDR3 protein: CASSPSTTGNSNQPQHF; CDR3 DNA: TGTGCCAGCTCACCCTCAACGACGGGAAATAGCAATCAGCCCCAGCATTTT; D gene: .; V gene: TRBV18; J gene: TRBJ1-5; clone size: once
CDR3 protein: CASSLLRDGEQYF; CDR3 DNA: TGTGCCAGCAGCTTATTACGAGACGGCGAGCAGTACTTC; D gene: .; V gene: TRBV11-1; J gene: TRBJ2-7; clone size: .
CDR3 protein: CASSYPTPSNQPQHF; CDR3 DNA: TGTGCCAGCAGTTACCCAACACCGAGCAATCAGCCCCAGCATTTT; D gene: .; V gene: TRBV6-6; J gene: TRBJ1-5; clone size: .
CDR3 protein: CASSLAGEKGSPLHF; CDR3 DNA: TGTGCCAGCAGTCTTGCCGGGGAAAAGGGTTCACCCCTCCACTTT; D gene: .; V gene: TRBV6-5; J gene: TRBJ1-6; clone size: few
CDR3 protein: CASSPAGRTEAFF; CDR3 DNA: TGTGCCAGCAGCCCCGCAGGCAGGACTGAAGCTTTCTTT; D gene: .; V gene: TRBV7-2; J gene: TRBJ1-1; clone size: .
CDR3 protein: CASKEGQVGNTIYF; CDR3 DNA: TGTGCCAGCAAAGAGGGACAGGTCGGAAACACCATATATTTT; D gene: TRBD1; V gene: TRBV6-5; J gene: TRBJ1-3; clone size: .
CDR3 protein: CASSPGVAGPKHTQYF; CDR3 DNA: TGTGCCAGCAGTCCCGGGGTAGCGGGCCCCAAACATACGCAGTATTTT; D gene: TRBD2; V gene: TRBV7-9; J gene: TRBJ2-3; clone size: .